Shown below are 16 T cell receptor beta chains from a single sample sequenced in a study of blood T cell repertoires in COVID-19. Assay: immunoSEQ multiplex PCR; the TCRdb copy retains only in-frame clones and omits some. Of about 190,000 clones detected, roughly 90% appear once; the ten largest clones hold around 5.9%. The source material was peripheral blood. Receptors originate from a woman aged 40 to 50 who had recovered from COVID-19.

CDR3 bases: TGTGCCTGGGGGGGCGGGTATTCACCCCTCCACTTT. It translates to CAWGGGYSPLHF. The chain uses TRBV30 and TRBJ1-6; D is perhaps TRBD1 (6 bases). The V end was cut by 5 bases, the J end by 8 bases, with 10 bases between. There are 12 residues in the CDR3. Germline V gives CDR1 GTSNPN, CDR2 SVGIG (reference sequence).

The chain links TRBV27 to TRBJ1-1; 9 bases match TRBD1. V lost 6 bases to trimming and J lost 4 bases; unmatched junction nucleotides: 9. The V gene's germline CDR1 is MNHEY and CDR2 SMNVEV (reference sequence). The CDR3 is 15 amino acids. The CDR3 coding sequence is TGTGCCAGCAGCCCCTTACAGGGGGCGCGCACTGAAGCTTTCTTT. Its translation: CASSPLQGARTEAFF.

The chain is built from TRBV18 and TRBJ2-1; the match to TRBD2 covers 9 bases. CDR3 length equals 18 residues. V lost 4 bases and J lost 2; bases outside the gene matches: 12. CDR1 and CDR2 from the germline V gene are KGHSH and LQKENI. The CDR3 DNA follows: TGTGCCAGCTCACGCGCGGCGACGGGACTAGCCACCTACAATGAGCAGTTCTTC. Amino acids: CASSRAATGLATYNEQFF.

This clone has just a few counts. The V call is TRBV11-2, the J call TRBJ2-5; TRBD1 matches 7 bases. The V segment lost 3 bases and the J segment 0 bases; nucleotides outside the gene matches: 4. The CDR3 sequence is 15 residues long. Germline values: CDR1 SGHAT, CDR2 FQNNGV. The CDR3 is CASSLGGTDQETQYF. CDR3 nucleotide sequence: TGTGCCAGCAGCTTGGGTGGGACAGACCAAGAGACCCAGTACTTC. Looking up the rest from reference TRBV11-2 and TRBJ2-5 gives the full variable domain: EAGVAQSPRYKIIEKRQSVAFWCNPISGHATLYWYQQILGQGPKLLIQFQNNGVVDDSQLPKDRFSAERLKGVDSTLKIQPAKLEDSAVYLCASSLGGTDQETQYFGPGTRLLVL.

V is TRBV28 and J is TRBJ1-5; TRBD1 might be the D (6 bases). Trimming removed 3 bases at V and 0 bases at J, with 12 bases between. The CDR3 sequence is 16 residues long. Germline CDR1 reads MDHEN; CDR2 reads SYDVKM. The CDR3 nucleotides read TGTGCCAGCAGTTTTATACAGGGTCTTAGCAATCAGCCCCAGCATTTT. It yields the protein CASSFIQGLSNQPQHF.

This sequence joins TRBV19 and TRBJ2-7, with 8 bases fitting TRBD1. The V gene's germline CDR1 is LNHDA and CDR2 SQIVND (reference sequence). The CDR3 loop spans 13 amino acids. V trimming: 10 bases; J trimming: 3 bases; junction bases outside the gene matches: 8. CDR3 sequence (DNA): TGTGCCACCTCGACAGGGGAGTTCTACGAGCAGTACTTC. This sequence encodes CATSTGEFYEQYF.

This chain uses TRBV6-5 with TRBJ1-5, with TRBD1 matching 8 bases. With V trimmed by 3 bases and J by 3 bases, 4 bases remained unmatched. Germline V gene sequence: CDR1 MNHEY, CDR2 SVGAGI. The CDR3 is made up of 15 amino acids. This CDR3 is CASSYGTGNNQPQHF. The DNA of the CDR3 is TGTGCCAGCAGTTATGGGACAGGCAACAATCAGCCCCAGCATTTT.

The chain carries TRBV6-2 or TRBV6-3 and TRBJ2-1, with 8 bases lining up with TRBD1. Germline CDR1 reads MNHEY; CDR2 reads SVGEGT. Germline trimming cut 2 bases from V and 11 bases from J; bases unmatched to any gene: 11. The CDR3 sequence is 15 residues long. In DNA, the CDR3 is TGTGCCAGCAGTTACCACGAGCCGACAGGGGTACAGCAGTTCTTC. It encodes CASSYHEPTGVQQFF.

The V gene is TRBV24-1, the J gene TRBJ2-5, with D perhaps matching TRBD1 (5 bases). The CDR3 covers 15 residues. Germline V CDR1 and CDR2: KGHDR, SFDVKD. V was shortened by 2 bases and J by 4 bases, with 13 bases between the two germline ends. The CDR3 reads CATSDSRQGGETQYF. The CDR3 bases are TGTGCCACCAGTGATTCCAGGCAGGGTGGAGAGACCCAGTACTTC.

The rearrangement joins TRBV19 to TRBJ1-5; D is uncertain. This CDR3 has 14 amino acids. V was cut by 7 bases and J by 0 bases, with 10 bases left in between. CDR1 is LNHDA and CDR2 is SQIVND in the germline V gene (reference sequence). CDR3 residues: CASMAPYSNQPQHF. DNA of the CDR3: TGTGCCAGTATGGCACCTTATAGCAATCAGCCCCAGCATTTT. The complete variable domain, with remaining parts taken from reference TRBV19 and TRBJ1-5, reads DGGITQSPKYLFRKEGQNVTLSCEQNLNHDAMYWYRQDPGQGLRLIYYSQIVNDFQKGDIAEGYSVSREKKESFPLTVTSAQKNPTAFYLCASMAPYSNQPQHFGDGTRLSIL.

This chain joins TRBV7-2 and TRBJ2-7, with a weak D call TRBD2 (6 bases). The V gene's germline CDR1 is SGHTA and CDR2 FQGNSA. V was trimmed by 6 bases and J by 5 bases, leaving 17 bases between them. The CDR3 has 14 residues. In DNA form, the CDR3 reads TGTGCCAGCAGTGGGGGGAGCGGACGCGACGAGCAGTACTTC. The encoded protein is CASSGGSGRDEQYF.

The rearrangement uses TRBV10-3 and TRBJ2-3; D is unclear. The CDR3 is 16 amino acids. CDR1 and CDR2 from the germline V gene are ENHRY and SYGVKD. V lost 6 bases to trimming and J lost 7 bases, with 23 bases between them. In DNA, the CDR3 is TGTGCCATCAGCCACGCGAAGACACCCACACCCAATACGCAGTATTTT. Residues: CAISHAKTPTPNTQYF.

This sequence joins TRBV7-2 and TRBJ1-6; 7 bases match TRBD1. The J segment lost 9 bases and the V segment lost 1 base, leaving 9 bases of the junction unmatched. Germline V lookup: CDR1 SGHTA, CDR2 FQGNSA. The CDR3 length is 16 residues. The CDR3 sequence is CASSLEGTAYGSPLHF. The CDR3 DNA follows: TGTGCCAGCAGCTTAGAGGGGACAGCGTATGGTTCACCCCTCCACTTT.

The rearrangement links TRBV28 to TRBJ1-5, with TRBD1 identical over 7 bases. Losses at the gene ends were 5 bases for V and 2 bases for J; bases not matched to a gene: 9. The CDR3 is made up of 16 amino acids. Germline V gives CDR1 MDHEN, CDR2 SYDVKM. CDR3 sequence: CASSPDRVGGNQPQHF. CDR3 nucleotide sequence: TGTGCCAGCAGTCCCGACAGGGTTGGCGGCAATCAGCCCCAGCATTTT.

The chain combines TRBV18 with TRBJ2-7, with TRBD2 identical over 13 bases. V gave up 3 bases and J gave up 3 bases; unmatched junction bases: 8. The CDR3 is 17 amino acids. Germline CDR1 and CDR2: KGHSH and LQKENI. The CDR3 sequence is CASSPTGLAGAVYEQYF. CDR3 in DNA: TGTGCCAGCTCACCGACTGGACTAGCGGGGGCGGTCTACGAGCAGTACTTC.

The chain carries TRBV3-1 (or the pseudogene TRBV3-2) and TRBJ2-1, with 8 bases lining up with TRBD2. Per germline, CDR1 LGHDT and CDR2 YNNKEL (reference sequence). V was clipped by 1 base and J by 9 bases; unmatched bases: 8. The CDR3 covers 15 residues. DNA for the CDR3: TGTGCCAGCAGCCAAGGGAGCGGGAGAAACCCTGAGCAGTTCTTC. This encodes CASSQGSGRNPEQFF.